Following are 27 T cell receptor beta chains from one sample sequenced in a study of T cells in Graves' hyperthyroidism and ophthalmopathy (dated by TCRdb to between 2017 and 2020). Library generation was performed with multiplex PCR. The reads were generated on an Illumina HiSeq 2000. Amplification of TCR beta CDR3 regions was carried out from RNA transcripts. The TCR CDR3 was subjected to a first round of RT-PCR using the HTBI primer set and the Qiagen OneStep RT-PCR kit. The raw public data were reprocessed by TCRdb itself: fastp quality trimming at Q25, MiXCR clonotype calling, in-frame beta chains only. One record per CDR3 amino acid sequence lists the most common genes and DNA. This sample holds 600,000 or so distinct CDR3 sequences; 12% to 15% were observed only once. The ten biggest clones cover roughly 7.1% of the sample. The sequencing sample was made of blood. These receptors were collected from a young woman with Graves' ophthalmopathy.

This clonotype appeared many times. The V and J genes are TRBV7-9 and TRBJ1-2; no clear D. CDR3 length: 15 amino acids. V was shortened by 3 bases and J by 0 bases, with 11 bases between the two germline ends. Per the germline V gene, CDR1 is SEHNR and CDR2 is FQNEAQ (reference sequence). As DNA, the CDR3 is TGTGCCAGCAGCTTTTCCACACAAGCTAACTATGGCTACACCTTC. Protein: CASSFSTQANYGYTF.

This clonotype appeared a few times. The CDR3 DNA reads as TGTGCCACCTCGGCCGGGGCAACTAGCTCCTACGAGCAGTACTTC. Translating gives CATSAGATSSYEQYF. This rearrangement joins TRBV9 to TRBJ2-7, with D perhaps TRBD1 or TRBD2 (5 bases each). Germline assignment: CDR1 SGDLS and CDR2 YYNGEE. Trimming shortened V by 9 bases and J by 0 bases, and 19 bases separated the two germline ends. The length of the CDR3 is 15 residues.

This clonotype occurred many times. The V call is TRBV20-1, the J call TRBJ2-7, with 7 bases that match TRBD2. V lost 4 bases to trimming and J lost 0 bases; unmatched junction nucleotides: 6. Germline values: CDR1 DFQATT, CDR2 SNEGSKA (reference sequence). This CDR3 is 14 amino acids long. The CDR3 bases are TGCAGTGCTACGACAGCGGGAAACTCCTACGAGCAGTACTTC. It encodes CSATTAGNSYEQYF.

The chain is built from TRBV20-1 and TRBJ2-3; TRBD2 aligns across 11 bases. CDR1 DFQATT and CDR2 SNEGSKA come from the germline V gene (reference sequence). Trimming took 0 bases from V and 2 from J; bases not matched to a gene: 4. This CDR3 contains 16 residues. CDR3 loop: CSARERTSGLTDTQYF. CDR3 in DNA: TGCAGTGCTAGAGAGCGGACTAGCGGGCTCACAGATACGCAGTATTTT.

This clonotype has ten or more counts. This sequence joins TRBV28 and TRBJ2-5; 9 bases map to TRBD1. With 3 bases clipped from V and 4 bases from J, the junction kept 9 bases outside the gene matches. The CDR3 has 16 residues. The germline V gene encodes CDR1 MDHEN and CDR2 SYDVKM. This chain's CDR3 is CASSFQDRGRGETQYF. CDR3 in DNA: TGTGCCAGCAGTTTTCAGGACAGGGGAAGGGGAGAGACCCAGTACTTC.

A note on this clonotype: This clone may be a read error of a much larger clone one base away. The CDR3 sequence is CSASLPGGSYEQCF. DNA of the CDR3: TGCAGTGCTAGTCTGCCAGGGGGCTCCTACGAGCAGTGCTTC. The gene calls are TRBV20-1 and TRBJ2-7, with 8 bases aligning to TRBD1. CDR1 and CDR2 from the germline V gene are DFQATT and SNEGSKA (reference sequence). The CDR3 sequence is 14 residues long.

This clonotype was seen repeatedly, ten times or more. The chain uses TRBV7-3 and TRBJ2-5, with D possibly matching TRBD2 (6 bases). The CDR3 totals 13 residues. Germline V gives CDR1 SGHTA, CDR2 FQGTGA. Trimming pared 6 bases from V and 4 bases from J, leaving 12 bases between. This CDR3 reads CASSPGTLETQYF. The CDR3 DNA reads TGTGCCAGCAGTCCCGGGACTTTAGAGACCCAGTACTTC.

This clonotype was counted at least ten times. The chain links TRBV6-1 to TRBJ2-3; D unresolved. The CDR3 has 13 residues. Germline V gene lookup returns CDR1 MNHNS and CDR2 SASEGT. V lost 5 bases, J lost 2 bases, and 8 bases lay in between. The CDR3 sequence: CASSQRFTDTQYF. The DNA for the CDR3 is TGTGCCAGCAGTCAGAGATTCACAGATACGCAGTATTTT.

This clonotype was counted only a few times. The rearrangement links TRBV19 to TRBJ2-1; 13 bases are shared with TRBD2. Germline lookup yields CDR1 LNHDA and CDR2 SQIVND (reference sequence). The CDR3 extends over 16 amino acids. After removal of 10 bases from V and 7 bases from J, the junction contained 13 bases not matched to a gene. The CDR3 sequence: CATESPLAGGPNEQFF. CDR3 sequence (DNA): TGTGCCACGGAGTCCCCACTAGCGGGAGGGCCTAATGAGCAGTTCTTC.

In its sample, this clonotype was seen many times. The V and J genes are TRBV27 and TRBJ2-1, with D perhaps being TRBD1 or TRBD2 (5 bases each). V was pared by 5 bases and J by 8 bases, with 10 bases between. This CDR3 comprises 12 residues. Germline V gives CDR1 MNHEY, CDR2 SMNVEV (reference sequence). The CDR3 protein is CASSDGTDEQFF. The DNA of the CDR3 is TGTGCCAGCAGTGACGGGACCGATGAGCAGTTCTTC.

This clonotype was counted between two and nine times. The chain is built from TRBV3-1 and TRBJ2-1, with no clear D. Germline CDR1 reads LGHDT; CDR2 reads YNNKEL (reference sequence). The CDR3 totals 14 residues. Trimming took 5 bases from V and 9 from J, leaving 17 bases between them. For the CDR3, the DNA is TGTGCCAGCAGCTCCTCAGGACCCCCGGGTGAGCAGTTCTTC. This translates into CASSSSGPPGEQFF.

This clonotype has at least ten counts. The rearrangement joins TRBV18 to TRBJ1-6, with D hard to call. The CDR3 totals 14 residues. CDR1 and CDR2 from the germline V gene are KGHSH and LQKENI. V was shortened by 3 bases and J by 0 bases, with 3 bases between the two germline ends. CDR3 sequence: CASSPSSYNSPLHF. CDR3 bases: TGTGCCAGCTCACCGAGCTCCTATAATTCACCCCTCCACTTT.

This rearrangement joins TRBV6-1 to TRBJ1-5; D is unresolved. This CDR3 is 13 amino acids long. Germline CDR1 is MNHNS and CDR2 is SASEGT. The V end lost 6 bases, the J end lost 5 bases, and 11 bases lay between the germline ends. The CDR3 DNA reads TGTGCCAGCAGCGTTCAGAGAGATCAGCCCCAGCATTTT. Its protein is CASSVQRDQPQHF.

This clonotype has only a few counts. This chain links TRBV3-1 with TRBJ2-7; either TRBD1 or TRBD2 may fit D (6 bases each). V shed 0 bases and J shed 6 bases, with 12 bases lying between them. Germline loops: CDR1 LGHDT, CDR2 YNNKEL (reference sequence). This CDR3 is built from 14 residues. The CDR3 protein is CASSQDVGGLEQYF. DNA of the CDR3: TGTGCCAGCAGCCAAGATGTAGGGGGGCTCGAGCAGTACTTC.

The rearrangement links TRBV12-3 or TRBV12-4 to TRBJ2-7; D is undetermined. This CDR3 has 13 amino acids. The V end was cut by 0 bases, the J end by 6 bases, with 9 bases between. Here the CDR3 DNA reads TGTGCCAGCAGTTTAGCGGTCCTGGGCGAGCAGTACTTC. Its translation: CASSLAVLGEQYF.

This chain links TRBV20-1 with TRBJ2-7, with TRBD2 matching 14 bases. The DNA end is a closer match to TRBJ2-1, so the J assignment may be wrong. Germline V CDR1 and CDR2: DFQATT, SNEGSKA (reference sequence). The CDR3 contains 18 residues. CDR3 bases: TGCAGTGCTAGATCCAAATCCGGGACTAGCGGGAGTTCATACGAGCAGTTCTTC. Translated, it gives CSARSKSGTSGSSYEQFF.

This clonotype was detected many times. The chain is built from TRBV28 and TRBJ2-7, with 10 bases that match TRBD1. The germline V gene encodes CDR1 MDHEN and CDR2 SYDVKM. V shed 4 bases, J shed 7 bases, and the junction held 13 bases outside the gene matches. This CDR3 comprises 16 residues. The CDR3 DNA follows: TGTGCCAGCAGTTCGGGACAGGGGTCCACTACGGGTGAGCAGTACTTC. Translated, it gives CASSSGQGSTTGEQYF.

This clonotype was detected ten times or more. CDR3 sequence: CASGGEGNNSPLHF. Written as DNA, the CDR3 is TGTGCCAGCGGAGGGGAGGGGAATAATTCACCCCTCCACTTT. This chain connects TRBV6-1 to TRBJ1-6; D may be TRBD1 (5 bases). V was clipped by 8 bases and J by 5 bases, with 13 bases between them. The CDR3 contains 14 residues. Germline loops: CDR1 MNHNS, CDR2 SASEGT.

This clonotype was seen repeatedly, ten times or more. The chain is built from TRBV6-2 or TRBV6-3 and TRBJ2-1; TRBD2 agrees at 10 bases. This CDR3 is built from 16 residues. The trim removed 0 bases at V and 2 bases at J, leaving 1 base unmatched. The germline CDR1 and CDR2 sequences are MNHEY and SVGEGT. CDR3 nucleotide sequence: TGTGCCAGCAGTTACTCCGGGACTAGCGCCTACAATGAGCAGTTCTTC. Its protein product is CASSYSGTSAYNEQFF.

The sample holds many counts of this clonotype. The gene calls are TRBV6-2 or TRBV6-3 and TRBJ1-1; the D is unclear. The CDR3 sequence is 14 residues long. Trimming shortened V by 0 bases and J by 3 bases, and 8 bases separated the two germline ends. CDR1 is MNHEY, CDR2 SVGEGT, per germline. The DNA for the CDR3 is TGTGCCAGCAGTTACTCGATTGGGGACACTGAAGCTTTCTTT. Its protein product is CASSYSIGDTEAFF.

This clonotype was seen repeatedly, ten times or more. This chain connects TRBV7-8 to TRBJ1-5; possible D gene TRBD1, 5 bases. The CDR3 length is 16 residues. In germline, CDR1 is SGHVS, CDR2 FQNEAQ. Trimming removed 0 bases from V and 7 bases from J, with 16 bases in between. The DNA for the CDR3 is TGTGCCAGCAGCTTAGCGCGTTTGGGGGGGGGACAGCCCCAGCATTTT. Its translation: CASSLARLGGGQPQHF.

This clonotype was recorded many times. J is TRBJ1-1 and V is TRBV12-3 or TRBV12-4; D perhaps matches TRBD1 (5 bases). Trimming stripped 6 bases from V and 7 bases from J, with 15 bases between. This CDR3 region has 13 residues. CDR3 in amino acids: CASRPGTDLEAFF. As DNA, the CDR3 is TGTGCCAGCAGGCCTGGGACGGACCTTGAAGCTTTCTTT.

The chain uses TRBV9 and TRBJ2-1, with TRBD2 matching over 9 bases. Germline V gene sequence: CDR1 SGDLS, CDR2 YYNGEE. J lost 7 bases, V lost 3 bases, and 11 bases had no gene match. The CDR3 runs 16 residues. DNA of the CDR3: TGTGCCAGCAGCGGCGGGAATAGCGGGAGATTAAATGAGCAGTTCTTC. Translation: CASSGGNSGRLNEQFF. The variable domain in full, with the rest retrieved from reference TRBV9 and TRBJ2-1, is DSGVTQTPKHLITATGQRVTLRCSPRSGDLSVYWYQQSLDQGLQFLIQYYNGEERAKGNILERFSAQQFPDLHSELNLSSLELGDSALYFCASSGGNSGRLNEQFFGPGTRLTVL.

There are many counts of this clonotype. The CDR3 is CASSLYPDDDRGRNTIYF. CDR3 bases: TGTGCCAGCAGCTTATATCCCGACGACGACAGGGGAAGAAACACCATATATTTT. The rearrangement joins TRBV7-8 to TRBJ1-3, with 8 nucleotides matching TRBD1. Germline V lookup: CDR1 SGHVS, CDR2 FQNEAQ. With V trimmed by 2 bases and J by 5 bases, 14 bases remained unmatched. The CDR3 runs to 18 residues.

This clonotype has more than one count but fewer than ten. The gene calls are TRBV20-1 and TRBJ2-2; TRBD1 agrees at 7 bases. The CDR3 consists of 14 residues. Germline-derived CDR1 and CDR2 are DFQATT and SNEGSKA (reference sequence). The J segment lost 7 bases and the V segment lost 6 bases, leaving 11 bases of the junction unmatched. In nucleotides, the CDR3 is TGCAGTGCCTCGGACAGGAGCACGATCGGGGAGCTGTTTTTT. Its protein is CSASDRSTIGELFF.

This chain links TRBV28 with TRBJ1-2, with 10 positions matching TRBD1. This CDR3 has 15 residues. With V trimmed by 5 bases and J by 7 bases, 10 bases remained unmatched. Germline V gives CDR1 MDHEN, CDR2 SYDVKM. The CDR3 is CASSTRPGQGFGYTF. The CDR3 DNA reads TGTGCCAGCAGTACCCGCCCGGGACAGGGGTTTGGCTACACCTTC.

This clonotype was detected many times. The chain employs TRBV7-2 and TRBJ2-7; TRBD1 or TRBD2 may be the D gene (5 bases each). From germline, CDR1 is SGHTA and CDR2 FQGNSA. V was clipped by 2 bases and J by 2 bases, with 13 bases between them. The length of the CDR3 is 15 residues. CDR3 residues: CASSLSRGPPYEQYF. As DNA, the CDR3 is TGTGCCAGCAGCTTAAGCCGGGGACCTCCCTACGAGCAGTACTTC. Complete variable domain (other parts from reference TRBV7-2 and TRBJ2-7): GAGVSQSPSNKVTEKGKDVELRCDPISGHTALYWYRQSLGQGLEFLIYFQGNSAPDKSGLPSDRFSAERTGGSVSTLTIQRTQQEDSAVYLCASSLSRGPPYEQYFGPGTRLTVT.